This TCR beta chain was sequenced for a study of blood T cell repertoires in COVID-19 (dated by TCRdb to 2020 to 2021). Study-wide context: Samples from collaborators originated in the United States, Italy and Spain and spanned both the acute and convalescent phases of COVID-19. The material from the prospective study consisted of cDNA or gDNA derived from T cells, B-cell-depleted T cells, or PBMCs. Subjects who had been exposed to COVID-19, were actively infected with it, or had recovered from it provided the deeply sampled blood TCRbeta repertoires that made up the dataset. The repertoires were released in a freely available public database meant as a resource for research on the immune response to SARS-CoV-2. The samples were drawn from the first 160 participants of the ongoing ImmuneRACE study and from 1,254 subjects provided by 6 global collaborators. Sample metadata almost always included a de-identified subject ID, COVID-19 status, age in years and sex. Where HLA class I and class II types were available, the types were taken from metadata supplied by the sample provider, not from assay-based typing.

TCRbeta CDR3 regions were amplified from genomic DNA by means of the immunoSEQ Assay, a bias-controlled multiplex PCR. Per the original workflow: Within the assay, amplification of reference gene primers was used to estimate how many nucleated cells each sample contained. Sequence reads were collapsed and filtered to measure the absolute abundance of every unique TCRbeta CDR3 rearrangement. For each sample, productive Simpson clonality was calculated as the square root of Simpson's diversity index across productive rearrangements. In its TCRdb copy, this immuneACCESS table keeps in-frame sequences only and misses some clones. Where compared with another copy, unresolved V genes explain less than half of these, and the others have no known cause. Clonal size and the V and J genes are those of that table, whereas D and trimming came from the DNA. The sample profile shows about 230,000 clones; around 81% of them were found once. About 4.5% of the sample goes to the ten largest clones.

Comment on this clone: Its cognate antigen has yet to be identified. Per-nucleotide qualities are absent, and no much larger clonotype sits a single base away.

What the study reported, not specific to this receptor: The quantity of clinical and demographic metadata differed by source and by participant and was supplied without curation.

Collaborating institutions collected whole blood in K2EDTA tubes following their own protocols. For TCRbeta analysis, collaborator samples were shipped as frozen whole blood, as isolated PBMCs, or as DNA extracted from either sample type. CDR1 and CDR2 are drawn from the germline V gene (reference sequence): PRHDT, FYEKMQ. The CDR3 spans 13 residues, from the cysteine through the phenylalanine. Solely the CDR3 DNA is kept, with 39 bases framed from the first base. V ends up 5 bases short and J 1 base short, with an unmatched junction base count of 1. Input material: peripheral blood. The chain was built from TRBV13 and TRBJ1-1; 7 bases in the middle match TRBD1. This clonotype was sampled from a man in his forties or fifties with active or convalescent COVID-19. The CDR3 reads CASSRTGNTEAFF. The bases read TGTGCCAGCAGCCGGACAGGGAACACTGAAGCTTTCTTT.